The 20 T cell receptor beta chains below come from one sample, sequenced in a study of T cell clonality in common variable immunodeficiency. Libraries were prepared by immunoSEQ multiplex PCR; TCRdb keeps only in-frame clonotypes and omits some of them. This sample has around 50,000 clones and no singletons, with about 1.8% in the ten largest. Material: peripheral blood mononuclear cells. Receptor source: a person between 18 and 75 years old in good health.

There are many counts of this clone. The DNA ends 3 residues before the CDR3 does, and the rest of the CDR3 is filled in from the germline J gene. The rearrangement uses TRBV30 and TRBJ2-1; D might be TRBD2 (5 bases). With 0 bases removed from V and 0 bases from J, the gap between germline ends came to 15 bases. The CDR3 has 17 amino acids. Germline V CDR1 and CDR2: GTSNPN, SVGIG (reference sequence). CDR3 in amino acids: CAWSVLRPGDSYNEQFF. The sequenced part of the CDR3 DNA is TGTGCCTGGAGTGTACTTCGGCCCGGGGACTCCTACAATGAG.

The table lists this clone with many counts. The CDR3 is cut off 3 residues early in the read; its end comes from the germline J gene. V is TRBV18 and J is TRBJ2-3, with 10 bases aligning to TRBD2. Looked up from germline, CDR1 is KGHSH and CDR2 is LQKENI. The CDR3 spans 18 residues. Losses at the gene ends were 0 bases for V and 3 bases for J; bases not matched to a gene: 9. This CDR3 is CASSPPLTSGAETDTQYF. The CDR3 DNA, read in part, is TGTGCCAGCTCACCACCGTTAACTAGCGGGGCGGAGACAGATACG.

This clone was observed many times. The read halts 3 residues ahead of the CDR3 end, with the missing end drawn from the germline J gene. The V gene is TRBV6-1, the J gene TRBJ1-2, with TRBD1 identical over 9 bases. Looked up from germline, CDR1 is MNHNS and CDR2 is SASEGT. CDR3 size: 14 residues. CDR3 region: CASSAEVTGGGYTF. The sequenced CDR3 bases are TGTGCCAGCAGTGCCGAAGTGACAGGGGGAGGC.

On this clone: A much larger clone differs from this one at a single base, so this may be a read error. The read ends 3 residues shy of where the CDR3 ends; the end is completed using the germline J gene. V and J are TRBV7-2 and TRBJ2-3, with TRBD2 as a possible D gene (5 bases). The germline gives CDR1 SGHTA, CDR2 FQGNSA. The CDR3 is 12 amino acids. V was clipped by 1 base and J by 6 bases, with 5 bases between them. CDR3: CASSLERDTQYF. CDR3 bases read: TGTGCCAGCAGCTTAGAGCGGGATACG. Combining the CDR3 with reference TRBV7-2 and TRBJ2-3 gives the whole variable domain GAGVSQSPSNKVTEKGKDVELRCDPISGHTALYWYRQSLGQGLEFLIYFQGNSAPDKSGLPSDRFSAERTGGSVSTLTIQRTQQEDSAVYLCASSLERDTQYFGPGTRLTVL.

This clone was counted ten times or more. The read falls 3 residues short of the CDR3 end, and the missing part is taken from the germline J gene. The chain is built from TRBV20-1 and TRBJ2-1, with TRBD2 matching 11 bases. V was clipped by 0 bases and J by 2 bases; unmatched bases: 9. Germline lookup yields CDR1 DFQATT and CDR2 SNEGSKA (reference sequence). CDR3 length: 18 residues. The CDR3 reads CSARDPGALAGAYNEQFF. The CDR3 bases that were read are TGCAGTGCTAGAGACCCAGGGGCACTAGCGGGAGCCTACAATGAG.

A few counts support this clone. The CDR3 DNA, read in part, is TGTGCCAGCAGCTTGGGGGGGCAATCCAATTCACCG. Residues: CASSLGGQSNSP. The CDR3, in full, reads CASSLGGQSNSPLFF. The chain is built from TRBV5-5 and TRBJ2-2, with D possibly TRBD1 on 6 matching bases. The read is 3 residues too short to cover the CDR3 end, so that end is filled in from the germline J gene. Per the germline V gene, CDR1 is SGHKS and CDR2 is YYEKEE (reference sequence). The CDR3 has 15 residues.

This clone was detected many times. With the read ending 3 residues before the CDR3 end, the germline J gene is used to fill in that end. This sequence joins TRBV18 and TRBJ2-2; D remains unclear. V lost 2 bases and J 2 bases, leaving 6 bases between the germline ends. The germline V gene has CDR1 KGHSH and CDR2 LQKENI. The CDR3 extends over 14 amino acids. CDR3 protein: CASSPLENTGELFF. The CDR3 bases that were read are TGTGCCAGCTCACCATTAGAAAACACCGGGGAG.

At least ten counts were recorded for this clone. One end of the junction does not line up with germline, which may come from a read error. The read ends 3 residues before the CDR3 terminus; that terminus is restored from the germline J gene. The V and J genes are TRBV7-7 and TRBJ2-6; D is uncertain. Germline V CDR1 and CDR2: SSHAT, FNYEAQ (reference sequence). This CDR3 region has 14 residues. CDR3 amino acids: CASSQVSGANVLTF. CDR3 bases read: TGTGCTAGCAGCCAGGTCTCTGGGGCCAACGTC. Supplemented by reference TRBV7-7 and TRBJ2-6, the full variable domain reads GAGVSQSPRYKVTKRGQDVTLRCDPISSHATLYWYQQALGQGPEFLTYFNYEAQPDKSGLPSDRFSAERPEGSISTLTIQRTEQRDSAMYRCASSQVSGANVLTFGAGSRLTVL.

This clone was seen at least ten times. The read ends 3 residues shy of where the CDR3 ends; the end is completed using the germline J gene. The chain recombines TRBV20-1 with TRBJ2-7; D is undetermined. This CDR3 has 13 amino acids. Germline V gives CDR1 DFQATT, CDR2 SNEGSKA (reference sequence). V was shortened by 2 bases and J by 3 bases, with 11 bases between the two germline ends. The CDR3 here is CSARPRGRYEQYF. Incomplete CDR3 DNA: TGCAGTGCTAGACCCCGTGGGCGCTACGAG.

This clone was observed many times. Read coverage stops 3 residues before the CDR3 terminus; the germline J gene supplies the remainder. This sequence joins TRBV5-1 and TRBJ1-1, with 9 bases matching TRBD1. Germline V gene sequence: CDR1 SGHRS, CDR2 YFSETQ. This CDR3 region has 14 residues. The part of the CDR3 DNA that was read is TGCGCCAGCAGCGGGGGACAGGGTAAGAGGTAT. Its translation: CASSGGQGKRY. Given in full, the CDR3 is CASSGGQGKRYAFF. Supplemented by reference TRBV5-1 and TRBJ1-1, the full variable domain reads KAGVTQTPRYLIKTRGQQVTLSCSPISGHRSVSWYQQTPGQGLQFLFEYFSETQRNKGNFPGRFSGRQFSNSRSEMNVSTLELGDSALYLCASSGGQGKRYAFFGQGTRLTVV.

This clone was seen repeatedly, ten times or more. At one of its ends the junction is not consistent with the germline gene, which may arise from a read error. From the germline J gene comes the end of the CDR3, since the read stops 3 residues before it. This chain uses TRBV4-2 with TRBJ2-7; the D is unclear. The CDR3 is 14 amino acids. Germline loops: CDR1 LGHNA, CDR2 YNFKEQ. CDR3 bases read: TGCGCCAGCAGCCAAGACTTCCGGGCCTACGAG. It encodes CASSQDFRAYE. The entire CDR3 protein is CASSQDFRAYEQYF.

This clone was seen repeatedly, ten times or more. Sequencing ends 3 residues short of the CDR3 end; the germline J gene provides the rest. The V call is TRBV2, the J call TRBJ1-5; tentative D call: TRBD1 (5 bases). V lost 6 bases and J lost 0, with 9 bases in between. CDR1 and CDR2 (germline): SNHLY, FYNNEI. The CDR3 totals 14 residues. CDR3 sequence: CASSSDSSNQPQHF. The part of the CDR3 DNA that was read is TGTGCCAGCAGCTCCGACAGTAGCAATCAGCCC.

A word on this clone: The read ends 3 residues before the CDR3 terminus; that terminus is restored from the germline J gene. This chain links TRBV19 with TRBJ1-4; 8 bases match TRBD1. The CDR3 loop spans 15 amino acids. CDR1 is LNHDA, CDR2 SQIVND, per germline (reference sequence). CDR3: CASSSRTGLNSPLFF. The sequenced part of the CDR3 DNA is TGTGCCAGTAGTTCCAGGACAGGGCTTAATTCACCA.

This clone was counted only a few times. The read ends 3 residues shy of where the CDR3 ends; the end is completed using the germline J gene. The chain uses TRBV20-1 and TRBJ2-1; the match to TRBD2 covers 11 bases. The CDR3 is 15 amino acids. Germline CDR1 is DFQATT and CDR2 is SNEGSKA (reference sequence). V dropped 6 bases and J dropped 4; count of bases not matched to a gene: 8. The sequenced CDR3 bases are TGCAGTGCCAAGGGGACTAGCGGACTTTACAATGAG. Translated, it gives CSAKGTSGLYNE. The CDR3 as a whole reads CSAKGTSGLYNEQFF.

In this sample, this clone turned up many times. The read terminates 3 residues ahead of where the CDR3 ends, so the germline J gene completes it. The chain recombines TRBV5-5 with TRBJ2-7, with D unclear. CDR3 length: 14 amino acids. The germline V gene has CDR1 SGHKS and CDR2 YYEKEE (reference sequence). V shed 1 base and J shed 2 bases, with 10 bases lying between them. The DNA read from the CDR3 is TGTGCCAGCAGCTTGACTCTAGTCACCTACGAG. Translated, it gives CASSLTLVTYE. The whole CDR3 protein is CASSLTLVTYEQYF.

This clone was seen a handful of times. The read comes to an end 3 residues before the CDR3 does, leaving the germline J gene to fill in the end. The J gene is TRBJ2-1, the V gene TRBV20-1; D possibly corresponds to TRBD2 (6 bases). The CDR3 length is 14 residues. Germline V gene sequence: CDR1 DFQATT, CDR2 SNEGSKA (reference sequence). V lost 6 bases and J lost 1, with 13 bases in between. Incomplete CDR3 DNA: TGCAGTGCGGCCAGCGGAGGGTCCTACAATGAG. Translating gives CSAASGGSYNE. The CDR3, in full, reads CSAASGGSYNEQFF.

This clone has a count of ten or more. The junction departs from germline at one end; a sequencing error may be responsible. Read sequence stops 3 residues before the CDR3 end, and the germline J gene provides the missing end. The V and J genes are TRBV5-4 and TRBJ1-2, with TRBD1 as a possible D gene (5 bases). The CDR3 is 14 amino acids. CDR1 SGHNT and CDR2 YYREEE come from the germline V gene (reference sequence). The CDR3 here is CASSLGRGDYGYTF. The CDR3 DNA, read in part, is TGTGCCAGCAGTTTGGGGCGCGGTGACTATGGC. The entire variable domain, with the rest obtained from reference TRBV5-4 and TRBJ1-2, is as follows: ETGVTQSPTHLIKTRGQQVTLRCSSQSGHNTVSWYQQALGQGPQFIFQYYREEENGRGNFPPRFSGLQFPNYSSELNVNALELDDSALYLCASSLGRGDYGYTFGSGTRLTVV.

This clone was counted a few times. The read ends 3 residues early relative to the CDR3; the germline J gene fills the gap. The chain carries TRBV18 and TRBJ2-7; tentatively, D is TRBD2 (6 bases). CDR1 is KGHSH and CDR2 is LQKENI in the germline V gene. V lost 3 bases, J lost 4 bases, and 10 bases lay in between. This CDR3 has 13 residues. The CDR3 is CASSPGTSYEQYF. The sequenced part of the CDR3 DNA is TGTGCCAGCTCACCCGGGACTTCTTACGAG.

In this sample, this clone turned up many times. The sequence runs out 3 residues before the end of the CDR3; the remainder is reconstructed from the germline J gene. The chain has TRBV7-2 and TRBJ2-7; no definite D call. V shed 4 bases and J shed 0 bases, with 4 bases lying between them. The germline V gene has CDR1 SGHTA and CDR2 FQGNSA. The CDR3 length is 12 residues. The CDR3: CASSSNSYEQYF. The part of the CDR3 DNA that was read is TGTGCCAGCAGCTCTAACTCCTACGAG.

This clone has just a few counts. A junction end diverges from the germline sequence, so it may reflect a read error. Sequencing ends 3 residues short of the CDR3 end; the germline J gene provides the rest. The same CDR3 can be traced to other DNA sequences in this sample. The V gene is TRBV20-1, the J gene TRBJ1-2, with D uncertain. The CDR3 consists of 14 residues. Germline-derived CDR1 and CDR2 are DFQATT and SNEGSKA (reference sequence). CDR3 sequence reads: CSARAPARNYGYTF. The CDR3 bases that were read are TGCAGTGCTAGAGCTCCCGCCAGAAACTATGGA.